This is a list of T cell receptor beta chains from one sample in a study of neurological immune-mediated disorders. From the 5' RACE reads, TCRdb called clonotypes with MiXCR, one entry per CDR3 protein. The data show 100,000 or so distinct CDR3 sequences, 3.5% to 4% seen once. The sequenced sample consisted of PBMCs. Source of these receptors: a woman in her late teens or twenties with multiple sclerosis. CDR3s include the opening cysteine and the closing phenylalanine or tryptophan. The D gene is left open where the match is weak. Clone size is stated in some rows and not others, as once, few, many or a class when expanded.

j_call: TRBJ2-2; clone_size: many; v_call: TRBV7-9; d_call: TRBD2; cdr3_nt: TGTGCCAGCAGCGAAGGAGGACTAGTAAGCGGGGAGCTGTTTTTT; cdr3_aa: CASSEGGLVSGELFF
j_call: TRBJ1-1; clone_size: many; v_call: TRBV11-2; d_call: -; cdr3_nt: TGTGCCAGCAGCTTATCGTTGGTGAACACTGAAGCTTTCTTT; cdr3_aa: CASSLSLVNTEAFF
j_call: TRBJ2-4; clone_size: many; v_call: TRBV20-1; d_call: -; cdr3_nt: TGCAGTGCCATCTGGGGGCCCCCAAACATTCAGTACTTC; cdr3_aa: CSAIWGPPNIQYF
j_call: TRBJ2-7; clone_size: many; v_call: TRBV6-6; d_call: -; cdr3_nt: TGTGCCAGCAGTTCTACCGGGGGAGCCTACGAGCAGTACTTC; cdr3_aa: CASSSTGGAYEQYF
j_call: TRBJ2-2; clone_size: many; v_call: TRBV7-2; d_call: -; cdr3_nt: TGTGCCAGCAGCCCGGGGGCACCGGCAGGGGGGGAGCTGTTTTTT; cdr3_aa: CASSPGAPAGGELFF
j_call: TRBJ2-7; clone_size: many; v_call: TRBV4-1; d_call: -; cdr3_nt: TGCGCCAGCAGCCAAGTTGCGGTTCGGGGGGCCAACTACGAGCAGTACTTC; cdr3_aa: CASSQVAVRGANYEQYF
j_call: TRBJ1-3; clone_size: many; v_call: TRBV7-2; d_call: -; cdr3_nt: TGTGCCAGCAGCTTAGCTGGAAACACCATATATTTT; cdr3_aa: CASSLAGNTIYF
j_call: TRBJ2-1; clone_size: many; v_call: TRBV18; d_call: -; cdr3_nt: TGTGCCAGCTCACCGGGCGATGAGCAGTTCTTC; cdr3_aa: CASSPGDEQFF
j_call: TRBJ2-7; clone_size: many; v_call: TRBV11-2; d_call: -; cdr3_nt: TGTGCCAGCAGCTTCAACAGGGCAGTCGGGGAGCAGTACTTC; cdr3_aa: CASSFNRAVGEQYF
j_call: TRBJ2-3; clone_size: many; v_call: TRBV5-1; d_call: -; cdr3_nt: TGCGCCAGCAAGTCTTCGTCGGGAGTACCAGATACGCAGTATTTT; cdr3_aa: CASKSSSGVPDTQYF
j_call: TRBJ2-5; clone_size: many; v_call: TRBV29-1; d_call: -; cdr3_nt: TGCAGCGTGCCCGAGGGGACCCAAGAGACCCAGTACTTC; cdr3_aa: CSVPEGTQETQYF
j_call: TRBJ2-1; clone_size: many; v_call: TRBV5-6; d_call: -; cdr3_nt: TGTGCCAGCAGCTTGGCCTCCCATGAGCAGTTCTTC; cdr3_aa: CASSLASHEQFF
j_call: TRBJ2-5; clone_size: many; v_call: TRBV20-1; d_call: TRBD2; cdr3_nt: TGCAGTGCTAGAGGATGGTCCGGGAGGCTACAAGAGACCCAGTACTTC; cdr3_aa: CSARGWSGRLQETQYF
j_call: TRBJ2-2; clone_size: many; v_call: TRBV12-3/TRBV12-4; d_call: -; cdr3_nt: TGTGCCAGCAGCCCTGGACAGGGAGGGTCGACCGGGGAGCTGTTTTTT; cdr3_aa: CASSPGQGGSTGELFF
j_call: TRBJ2-7; clone_size: many; v_call: TRBV7-2; d_call: -; cdr3_nt: TGTGCCAGCATGCGATCCCGGGTAGGTAAGGACGAGCAGTACTTC; cdr3_aa: CASMRSRVGKDEQYF
j_call: TRBJ1-5; clone_size: -; v_call: TRBV7-6; d_call: -; cdr3_nt: TGTGCCAGCAGCCCTCGGGCGGGGAGCAATAAGACCCAGAATTTT; cdr3_aa: CASSPRAGSNKTQNF
j_call: TRBJ2-1; clone_size: -; v_call: TRBV7-6; d_call: -; cdr3_nt: TGTGCCAGCAGCTTAGCGCGGCCGCCTAGCTCCTACAATGAGCAGTTCTTC; cdr3_aa: CASSLARPPSSYNEQFF
j_call: TRBJ1-4; clone_size: few; v_call: TRBV12-3/TRBV12-4; d_call: TRBD1; cdr3_nt: TGTGCCAGCAGTCCTGGACAGGGTGAAATAGAAAAACTGTTTTTT; cdr3_aa: CASSPGQGEIEKLFF
j_call: TRBJ1-2; clone_size: many; v_call: TRBV28; d_call: -; cdr3_nt: TGTGCCAGCAGTTTGGAATGGCATGGCTACACCTTC; cdr3_aa: CASSLEWHGYTF
j_call: TRBJ2-3; clone_size: once; v_call: TRBV4-1; d_call: -; cdr3_nt: TGCGCCAGCAGCCCGGGCCTGGGGGGCACAGATAAGCAGTATTTT; cdr3_aa: CASSPGLGGTDKQYF
j_call: TRBJ2-6; clone_size: many; v_call: TRBV19; d_call: -; cdr3_nt: TGTGCCAGTAGTCAGGACTCTGGGGCCAACGTCCTGACTTTC; cdr3_aa: CASSQDSGANVLTF
j_call: TRBJ2-1; clone_size: many; v_call: TRBV20-1; d_call: TRBD2; cdr3_nt: TGCAGTGCCGTCGCCAGGGAGGGCCTTTACAATGAGCAGTTCTTC; cdr3_aa: CSAVAREGLYNEQFF
j_call: TRBJ1-6; clone_size: -; v_call: TRBV29-1; d_call: -; cdr3_nt: TGCAGCGCAGGGACCAGCCGAGATTCAACCCTCAACTTT; cdr3_aa: CSAGTSRDSTLNF
j_call: TRBJ2-3; clone_size: many; v_call: TRBV20-1; d_call: -; cdr3_nt: TGCAGTGCTAGAGGGAGCACAGATACGCAGTATTTT; cdr3_aa: CSARGSTDTQYF
j_call: TRBJ1-6; clone_size: many; v_call: TRBV18; d_call: TRBD1; cdr3_nt: TGTGCCAGCTCACTGACAGGGCCGAGCTCCTATAATTCACCCCTCCACTTT; cdr3_aa: CASSLTGPSSYNSPLHF
j_call: TRBJ1-1; clone_size: many; v_call: TRBV7-3; d_call: -; cdr3_nt: TGTGCCAGCAGCTTAACGCTTACCGACACTGAAGCTTTCTTT; cdr3_aa: CASSLTLTDTEAFF
j_call: TRBJ2-3; clone_size: -; v_call: TRBV20-1; d_call: TRBD2; cdr3_nt: TGCAGTGCCCGACTAGCGGGAGGGGCAGATACGCAGTATTTT; cdr3_aa: CSARLAGGADTQYF
j_call: TRBJ2-1; clone_size: many; v_call: TRBV12-3/TRBV12-4; d_call: TRBD2; cdr3_nt: TGTGCCAGCAGCTCCCTCGGGACTAGCGGTAAGAATGAGCAGTTCTTC; cdr3_aa: CASSSLGTSGKNEQFF
j_call: TRBJ1-4; clone_size: many; v_call: TRBV12-3/TRBV12-4; d_call: -; cdr3_nt: TGTGCCAGCGGCATTGCAACTAATGAAAAACTGTTTTTT; cdr3_aa: CASGIATNEKLFF
j_call: TRBJ1-5; clone_size: many; v_call: TRBV6-1; d_call: -; cdr3_nt: TGTGCCAGCAGTGAATCTATCGGCAATCAGCCCCAGCATTTT; cdr3_aa: CASSESIGNQPQHF
j_call: TRBJ1-1; clone_size: many; v_call: TRBV6-5; d_call: -; cdr3_nt: TGTGCCAGCAGTTACCGGGGGCGAAACACTGAAGCTTTCTTT; cdr3_aa: CASSYRGRNTEAFF
j_call: TRBJ1-2; clone_size: many; v_call: TRBV5-1; d_call: -; cdr3_nt: TGCGCCAGCAGAATTGGGTACAGGGCCGATGGCTACACCTTC; cdr3_aa: CASRIGYRADGYTF